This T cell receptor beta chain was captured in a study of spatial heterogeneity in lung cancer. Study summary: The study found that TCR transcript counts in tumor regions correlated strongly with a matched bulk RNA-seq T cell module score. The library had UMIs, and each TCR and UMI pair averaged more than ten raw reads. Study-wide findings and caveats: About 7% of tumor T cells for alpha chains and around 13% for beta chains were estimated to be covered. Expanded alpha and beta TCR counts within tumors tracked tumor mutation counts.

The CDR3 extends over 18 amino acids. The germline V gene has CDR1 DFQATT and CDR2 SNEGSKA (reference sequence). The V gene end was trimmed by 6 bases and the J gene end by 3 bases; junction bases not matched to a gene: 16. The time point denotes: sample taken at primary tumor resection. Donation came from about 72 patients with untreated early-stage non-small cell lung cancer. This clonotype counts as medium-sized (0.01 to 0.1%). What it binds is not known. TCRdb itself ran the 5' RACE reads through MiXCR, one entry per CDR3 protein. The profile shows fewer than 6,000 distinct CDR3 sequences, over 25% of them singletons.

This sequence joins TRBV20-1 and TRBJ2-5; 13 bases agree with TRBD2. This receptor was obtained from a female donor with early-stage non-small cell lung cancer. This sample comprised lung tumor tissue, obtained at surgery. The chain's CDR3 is CSAPTSGGRGAPKETQYF. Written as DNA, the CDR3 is TGCAGTGCCCCGACTAGCGGGGGGCGAGGGGCCCCTAAAGAGACCCAGTACTTC.